These T cell receptor beta chains were read from a single sample in a study of blood T cell repertoires in COVID-19. Clones were read by immunoSEQ multiplex PCR, and TCRdb kept only the in-frame ones, dropping some. The table records 150,000 to 200,000 clones, approximately 80% of them present only once. Sequenced: peripheral blood. These receptors came from a woman aged 40-49 years with COVID-19, enrolled during active disease. Both conserved end residues are part of each CDR3. The order of the fields is V gene, J gene, D gene, CDR3 protein. The D gene is left open where the match is weak.

V: TRBV7-6
J: TRBJ2-7
D: NA
CDR3: CASSLAGVTPYEQYF

V: TRBV3-1/TRBV3-2
J: TRBJ2-7
D: NA
CDR3: CASSQARGGRSYEQYF

V: TRBV29-1
J: TRBJ2-7
D: NA
CDR3: CSLADGYEQYF

V: TRBV30
J: TRBJ1-5
D: TRBD1
CDR3: CAWSPRTGRGYSNQPQHF

V: TRBV9
J: TRBJ2-7
D: NA
CDR3: CASSVGHPVVYEQYF

V: TRBV11-2
J: TRBJ1-1
D: TRBD1
CDR3: CASRRQGQNTEAFF

V: TRBV7-8
J: TRBJ2-7
D: NA
CDR3: CASSFRGYEQYF

V: TRBV27
J: TRBJ2-3
D: NA
CDR3: CASSPRTVRTDTQYF

V: TRBV2
J: TRBJ1-2
D: NA
CDR3: CASSWPLGDGYTF

V: TRBV6-6
J: TRBJ2-2
D: TRBD1
CDR3: CASRTGPTGELFF

V: TRBV5-1
J: TRBJ1-4
D: TRBD1
CDR3: CASSNRIPTGTNEKLFF

V: TRBV5-4
J: TRBJ1-1
D: NA
CDR3: CASSLGRANTEAFF

V: TRBV5-1
J: TRBJ2-3
D: NA
CDR3: CASSLTSSTDTQYF

V: TRBV7-3
J: TRBJ2-3
D: TRBD2
CDR3: CASSQSGGLTDTQYF

V: TRBV19
J: TRBJ1-5
D: TRBD1
CDR3: CASSMGQSNQPQHF

V: TRBV6-6
J: TRBJ2-1
D: NA
CDR3: CASSYSGSGTFNEQFF

V: TRBV30
J: TRBJ1-1
D: NA
CDR3: CAWRGRGSEAFF

V: TRBV7-9
J: TRBJ1-2
D: NA
CDR3: CASIDQGDYGYTF

V: TRBV21-1
J: TRBJ2-1
D: NA
CDR3: CASSKEGRGRLVSDEQFF

V: TRBV28
J: TRBJ1-3
D: NA
CDR3: CASSFPQNSGNTIYF

V: TRBV28
J: TRBJ1-5
D: NA
CDR3: CASTLGGIGQPQHF

V: TRBV6-1
J: TRBJ1-1
D: TRBD1
CDR3: CASSDDRGWRAFF

V: TRBV7-9
J: TRBJ1-2
D: NA
CDR3: CASSLDAGVNYGYTF

V: TRBV28
J: TRBJ2-3
D: NA
CDR3: CASSFPRGGTDTQYF

V: TRBV30
J: TRBJ1-6
D: NA
CDR3: CAWSDPSYGNSPLHF

V: TRBV3-1/TRBV3-2
J: TRBJ2-6
D: TRBD1
CDR3: CASSQESGTVLPGANVLTF

V: TRBV6-5
J: TRBJ2-5
D: TRBD1
CDR3: CASVRSTGEGETQYF

V: TRBV18
J: TRBJ2-5
D: TRBD1
CDR3: CASSERTGTEETQYF

V: TRBV3-1/TRBV3-2
J: TRBJ2-1
D: NA
CDR3: CASSQDMRTYNEQFF

V: TRBV28
J: TRBJ2-1
D: TRBD2
CDR3: CASSFLAGDYNEQFF

V: TRBV30
J: TRBJ1-3
D: NA
CDR3: CAWSQGFPRNTIYF

V: TRBV9
J: TRBJ2-3
D: NA
CDR3: CASSVDPTVGSQYF